In this sample, the clone carrying this T cell receptor beta chain turned up a few times. The antigen is not known. This specimen comes from a study of T-cell memory formation after mild COVID-19. Background on the study: Clusters were largely donor specific.

Study-level findings and limits: Of the contracting clones, CD4+ ones lay mainly in CM and EM, and CD8+ ones in EMRA. Clones contracting over day 15 to 85 were CD4/CD8 balanced, with later expanders leaning CD4+.

The CDR3 runs to 16 residues. V was pared by 7 bases and J by 0 bases, with 16 bases between. From germline, CDR1 is SQVTM and CDR2 ANQGSEA. Employing constant-segment primers, 5'RACE generated TCR alpha and TCR beta cDNA libraries bearing sample barcodes and UMIs. Using its own MiXCR run on the 5' RACE reads, TCRdb lists one record per CDR3 protein. Of 560,000 or so distinct CDR3 sequences listed, roughly 17% were seen once; the top ten hold roughly 8%. Material for sequencing was PBMCs or a T cell subset sorted from them (not recorded which). This chain joins TRBV29-1 and TRBJ2-6; D ambiguous. The TCR sequence derives from an adult woman who had mild COVID-19 (a few samples of this study predate the infection). Cell type and time point are not known. The CDR3 loop is CSASEGRTSGANVLTF. CDR3 sequence (DNA): TGCAGCGCATCCGAAGGACGGACCTCTGGGGCCAACGTCCTGACTTTC.